These 31 T cell receptor beta chains share one sample of origin, sequenced in a study of blood T cell repertoires in COVID-19. Sequencing used immunoSEQ multiplex PCR; TCRdb keeps in-frame clones, though not all of them. This table holds 370,000 or so clones, approximately 80% found once. Sequenced sample: peripheral blood. These TCRs come from a human donor with acute or convalescent COVID-19. The donor label of this sample is uncertain.

V usage is TRBV2 and J usage is TRBJ2-7; 8 bases match TRBD2. This CDR3 contains 13 residues. Germline V gene sequence: CDR1 SNHLY, CDR2 FYNNEI. Trimming removed 8 bases from V and 2 bases from J; junction bases left unmatched: 5. CDR3 region: CASWGGGPYEQYF. In DNA, the CDR3 is TGTGCCAGCTGGGGCGGGGGGCCCTACGAGCAGTACTTC.

The chain uses TRBV7-9 and TRBJ2-7; D is perhaps TRBD2 (5 bases). This CDR3 contains 16 residues. The V gene's germline CDR1 is SEHNR and CDR2 FQNEAQ (reference sequence). V lost 1 base and J 5 bases, leaving 18 bases between the germline ends. CDR3 coding DNA: TGTGCCAGCAGCTTAGTCCCCCGCGGGCCGAGCGACGAGCAGTACTTC. Its translation is CASSLVPRGPSDEQYF.

This clone was observed a single time. This chain joins TRBV18 and TRBJ2-1; 8 nucleotides line up with TRBD1. The CDR3 has 16 residues. With V trimmed by 5 bases and J by 0 bases, 6 bases remained unmatched. Germline-derived CDR1 and CDR2 are KGHSH and LQKENI. As DNA, the CDR3 is TGTGCCAGCTCAGGGGACAGGCGCAACTCCTACAATGAGCAGTTCTTC. It is translated as CASSGDRRNSYNEQFF.

The chain is built from TRBV4-2 and TRBJ1-2, with a weak D call TRBD1 (5 bases). The CDR3 consists of 15 residues. Germline-derived CDR1 and CDR2 are LGHNA and YNFKEQ. V was clipped by 7 bases and J by 3 bases, with 18 bases between them. The CDR3 DNA reads TGTGCCAGCACCCCATTGCAGAGACAGTACTATGGCTACACCTTC. It encodes CASTPLQRQYYGYTF.

The genes are TRBV5-1 and TRBJ1-6, with a weak D call TRBD1 (6 bases). The CDR3 is 15 amino acids. CDR1 and CDR2 from the germline V gene are SGHRS and YFSETQ. V was cut by 2 bases and J by 7 bases, with 13 bases left in between. CDR3 loop: CASSLQGKENSPLHF. CDR3 in DNA: TGCGCCAGCAGCTTACAGGGTAAAGAGAATTCACCCCTCCACTTT.

About this clone itself: Distinct nucleotide sequences in the sample also encode this CDR3. The chain is built from TRBV18 and TRBJ2-5; D is unclear. CDR1 is KGHSH, CDR2 LQKENI, per germline. The CDR3 has 13 residues. Trimming shortened V by 4 bases and J by 4 bases, and 10 bases separated the two germline ends. CDR3: CASSQGLAETQYF. The CDR3 coding sequence is TGTGCCAGCTCACAAGGTTTAGCAGAGACCCAGTACTTC.

CDR3 in amino acids: CASSALAGERTDTQYF. In DNA form, the CDR3 reads TGTGCCAGCAGCGCGTTAGCGGGAGAGAGGACAGATACGCAGTATTTT. V is TRBV9 and J is TRBJ2-3; 9 bases are shared with TRBD2. The length of the CDR3 is 16 residues. CDR1 is SGDLS and CDR2 is YYNGEE in the germline V gene. Losses at the gene ends were 3 bases for V and 3 bases for J; bases not matched to a gene: 8.

CDR3 loop: CASSLFPGGRNQPQHF. DNA for the CDR3: TGTGCCAGCAGTTTATTCCCAGGGGGTCGAAATCAGCCCCAGCATTTT. The rearrangement links TRBV28 to TRBJ1-5, with 7 nucleotides matching TRBD1. Germline values: CDR1 MDHEN, CDR2 SYDVKM. The CDR3 contains 16 residues. V lost 1 base, J lost 4 bases, and 7 bases stayed unmatched.

This chain connects TRBV30 to TRBJ1-1; TRBD1 aligns across 8 bases. Germline values: CDR1 GTSNPN, CDR2 SVGIG (reference sequence). There are 15 residues in the CDR3. V shed 0 bases and J 0 bases; nucleotides not matched to a gene: 3. CDR3 protein: CAWSVWDRMNTEAFF. For the CDR3, the DNA is TGTGCCTGGAGTGTATGGGACAGGATGAACACTGAAGCTTTCTTT.

This clone was seen just once. V gene TRBV5-4 combines with J gene TRBJ1-3; no firm D call. V was pared by 4 bases and J by 7 bases, with 21 bases between. The CDR3 extends over 16 amino acids. Per germline, CDR1 SGHNT and CDR2 YYREEE (reference sequence). The CDR3 sequence is CASSPTVGVGSNTIYF. The CDR3 DNA sequence: TGTGCCAGCAGCCCTACCGTCGGGGTCGGGAGTAACACCATATATTTT.

This sequence joins TRBV5-1 and TRBJ1-2; D is perhaps TRBD1 (6 bases). Trimming shortened V by 0 bases and J by 4 bases, and 13 bases separated the two germline ends. Germline V gives CDR1 SGHRS, CDR2 YFSETQ. This CDR3 is built from 15 residues. The CDR3 sequence: CASSLEGGTIYGYTF. Here the CDR3 DNA reads TGCGCCAGCAGCTTGGAGGGAGGGACAATCTATGGCTACACCTTC.

This clone showed up just once. The chain is built from TRBV5-6 and TRBJ2-5, with a tentative D call TRBD1 (6 bases). Germline V gene lookup returns CDR1 SGHDT and CDR2 YYEEEE. V lost 4 bases, J lost 3 bases, and 16 bases lay in between. The CDR3 contains 15 residues. CDR3 residues: CASSAADSREETQYF. In nucleotides, the CDR3 is TGTGCCAGCAGCGCGGCGGACAGTAGGGAAGAGACCCAGTACTTC.

The table lists this clone with a few counts. The J gene is TRBJ1-6, the V gene TRBV6-5; D uncertain. Trimming took off 2 bases at V and 10 bases at J, with 12 bases between the two ends. Germline assignment: CDR1 MNHEY and CDR2 SVGAGI. The CDR3 extends over 14 amino acids. The CDR3 nucleotides read TGTGCCAGCAGTTACGACATGTCTCGGTCACCCCTCCACTTT. Translating gives CASSYDMSRSPLHF.

In this sample, this clone turned up once. J is TRBJ2-1 and V is TRBV7-8; 9 bases agree with TRBD2. CDR3 size: 16 residues. V lost 4 bases, J lost 5 bases, and 9 bases stayed unmatched. Germline V gives CDR1 SGHVS, CDR2 FQNEAQ. The CDR3 loop reads CASSSVETSGNNEQFF. CDR3 nucleotide sequence: TGTGCCAGCAGCTCCGTGGAGACTAGCGGTAACAATGAGCAGTTCTTC.

The CDR3 protein is CAWSGNPGLTAFF. The CDR3 nucleotides read TGTGCCTGGAGTGGCAACCCCGGACTGACAGCTTTCTTT. This rearrangement joins TRBV30 to TRBJ1-1; no definite D call. Trimming left V 1 base short and J 10 bases short, with 16 bases between. This CDR3 has 13 amino acids. Germline V gene data show CDR1 as GTSNPN and CDR2 as SVGIG (reference sequence).

This clone occurred a few times. The chain has TRBV18 and TRBJ1-2, with 7 bases aligning to TRBD1. This CDR3 is built from 15 residues. The V gene end was trimmed by 2 bases and the J gene end by 3 bases; junction bases not matched to a gene: 6. The germline gives CDR1 KGHSH, CDR2 LQKENI. The CDR3 is CASSPTRGSDYGYTF. CDR3 nucleotides: TGTGCCAGCTCACCAACCAGGGGGAGCGACTATGGCTACACCTTC. Drawing the rest from reference TRBV18 and TRBJ1-2, the complete variable domain is NAGVMQNPRHLVRRRGQEARLRCSPMKGHSHVYWYRQLPEEGLKFMVYLQKENIIDESGMPKERFSAEFPKEGPSILRIQQVVRGDSAAYFCASSPTRGSDYGYTFGSGTRLTVV.

This clone was seen a few times. The chain couples TRBV6-5 to TRBJ1-6; D is perhaps TRBD1 (5 bases). CDR3 length equals 15 residues. Deletions cut 8 bases from V and 8 bases from J, with 19 bases between. Germline CDR1 and CDR2: MNHEY and SVGAGI. Written as DNA, the CDR3 is TGTGCCAGCTGCGTCCTCCAGGGTGTTGATTCACCCCTCCACTTT. Its translation is CASCVLQGVDSPLHF.

The rearrangement uses TRBV7-2 and TRBJ1-1, with TRBD1 identical over 10 bases. Germline CDR1 and CDR2: SGHTA and FQGNSA. Losses at the gene ends were 5 bases for V and 5 bases for J; bases not matched to a gene: 5. There are 14 residues in the CDR3. CDR3 bases: TGTGCCAGCAGCCGCGGGACAGGGGAGACTGAAGCTTTCTTT. It codes for CASSRGTGETEAFF. The full variable domain, rest sourced from reference TRBV7-2 and TRBJ1-1, is GAGVSQSPSNKVTEKGKDVELRCDPISGHTALYWYRQSLGQGLEFLIYFQGNSAPDKSGLPSDRFSAERTGGSVSTLTIQRTQQEDSAVYLCASSRGTGETEAFFGQGTRLTVV.

The V and J genes are TRBV4-2 and TRBJ1-2; D is possibly TRBD1 (6 bases). There are 13 residues in the CDR3. Trimming took off 2 bases at V and 7 bases at J, with 11 bases between the two ends. In germline, CDR1 is LGHNA, CDR2 YNFKEQ. The CDR3 is CASSQKQGSGYTF. DNA for the CDR3: TGTGCCAGCAGCCAAAAACAGGGCTCTGGCTACACCTTC.

The rearrangement joins TRBV3-1 (or the pseudogene TRBV3-2) to TRBJ1-2, with a tentative D call TRBD1 (5 bases). This CDR3 is built from 14 residues. The ends were cut back, 4 bases at V and 7 bases at J, with 16 bases in the middle. Germline CDR1 LGHDT, CDR2 YNNKEL (reference sequence). This chain's CDR3 is CASSLQGYGSGYTF. The CDR3 nucleotides are TGTGCCAGCAGCCTGCAGGGTTACGGGTCTGGCTACACCTTC.

V usage is TRBV7-9 and J usage is TRBJ2-1, with 11 bases identical to TRBD2. The germline V gene has CDR1 SEHNR and CDR2 FQNEAQ (reference sequence). The trim removed 5 bases at V and 3 bases at J, leaving 3 bases unmatched. The length of the CDR3 is 15 residues. CDR3 sequence: CASSVGTSGYNEQFF. The CDR3 nucleotides are TGTGCCAGCAGCGTCGGGACTAGCGGCTACAATGAGCAGTTCTTC.

This chain connects TRBV2 to TRBJ2-5; 10 bases line up with TRBD1. The CDR3 totals 14 residues. The junction had 4 bases not matched to a gene; V was cut back by 5 bases and J by 4 bases. Germline V gene data show CDR1 as SNHLY and CDR2 as FYNNEI. In DNA form, the CDR3 reads TGTGCCAGCAGTCGACAGGGGGCTCGAGAGACCCAGTACTTC. Its translation is CASSRQGARETQYF.

This clone was seen only once. The chain carries TRBV10-2 and TRBJ2-7; tentative D call: TRBD2 (7 bases). The CDR3 consists of 14 residues. Germline V lookup: CDR1 WSHSY, CDR2 SAAADI. V lost 0 bases and J 3 bases, leaving 9 bases between the germline ends. This CDR3 reads CASSESGGHYEQYF. Written as DNA, the CDR3 is TGCGCCAGCAGTGAGTCGGGGGGGCACTACGAGCAGTACTTC.

This clone was picked up many times. J is TRBJ2-7 and V is TRBV28; possible D gene TRBD2, 5 bases. The V end was cut by 2 bases, the J end by 4 bases, with 18 bases between. The CDR3 runs 16 residues. The germline V gene has CDR1 MDHEN and CDR2 SYDVKM. This CDR3 reads CASSLGHAGRGYEQYF. Here the CDR3 DNA reads TGTGCCAGCAGTTTAGGCCACGCGGGCCGTGGGTACGAGCAGTACTTC.

The rearrangement links TRBV5-6 to TRBJ2-5, with 9 bases identical to TRBD2. From germline, CDR1 is SGHDT and CDR2 YYEEEE. The V gene end was trimmed by 0 bases and the J gene end by 3 bases; junction bases not matched to a gene: 6. This CDR3 has 16 amino acids. This CDR3 is CASSLVSGRGEETQYF. The CDR3 coding sequence is TGTGCCAGCAGCTTGGTTAGCGGGAGAGGTGAAGAGACCCAGTACTTC.

The J gene is TRBJ1-1, the V gene TRBV2; the match to TRBD1 covers 9 bases. The CDR3 is 14 amino acids. CDR1 SNHLY and CDR2 FYNNEI come from the germline V gene. Trimming took 6 bases from V and 5 from J; bases not matched to a gene: 7. The CDR3 is CASRPGQGFTEAFF. The CDR3 nucleotides read TGTGCCAGCAGGCCGGGACAGGGTTTTACTGAAGCTTTCTTT.

The chain recombines TRBV6-5 with TRBJ2-7, with 7 bases fitting TRBD2. Germline V gene lookup returns CDR1 MNHEY and CDR2 SVGAGI. The CDR3 is made up of 15 amino acids. The J segment lost 1 base and the V segment lost 6 bases, leaving 9 bases of the junction unmatched. DNA of the CDR3: TGTGCCAGCAGCGAGCCGGGGGAGGGGTCCTACGAGCAGTACTTC. Translation: CASSEPGEGSYEQYF.

This chain connects TRBV13 to TRBJ2-5; the D gene is possibly TRBD2 (5 bases). Germline CDR1 is PRHDT and CDR2 is FYEKMQ (reference sequence). This CDR3 comprises 13 residues. Trimming cost V 6 bases and J 3 bases, with 11 bases left between them. The CDR3: CASRFSAEETQYF. As DNA, the CDR3 is TGTGCCAGCAGGTTTAGCGCGGAAGAGACCCAGTACTTC.

The chain recombines TRBV7-9 with TRBJ2-3, with 10 bases identical to TRBD1. Germline lookup yields CDR1 SEHNR and CDR2 FQNEAQ (reference sequence). Trimming removed 4 bases from V and 5 bases from J; junction bases left unmatched: 9. The CDR3 is 16 amino acids. CDR3 DNA sequence: TGTGCCAGCAGCTCCAGGGGGACAGGGGCTGGAGATACGCAGTATTTT. Amino acid sequence: CASSSRGTGAGDTQYF.

This chain uses TRBV20-1 with TRBJ2-7; D perhaps matches TRBD2 (5 bases). The CDR3 spans 13 residues. Deletions cut 3 bases from V and 6 bases from J, with 15 bases between. Germline V lookup: CDR1 DFQATT, CDR2 SNEGSKA (reference sequence). The CDR3 spells CSASEGLVGEQYF. The CDR3, as DNA: TGCAGTGCTAGTGAAGGACTCGTCGGCGAGCAGTACTTC.

The rearrangement joins TRBV5-8 to TRBJ1-3, with D perhaps TRBD1 (5 bases). This CDR3 is 14 amino acids long. Germline V gene data show CDR1 as SGHTS and CDR2 as YDEGEE. Trimming removed 0 bases at V and 1 base at J, with 5 bases between. CDR3: CASSLGTSGNTIYF. CDR3 nucleotides: TGTGCCAGCAGCTTGGGGACATCTGGAAACACCATATATTTT.